Listed below are T cell receptor beta chains from one sample, sequenced in a study of blood T cell dynamics during melanoma immunotherapy. The protocol was immunoSEQ multiplex PCR, while the TCRdb copy is restricted to in-frame clones and leaves out a portion. In the table there are roughly 13,000 clones, roughly 94% of which are singletons. This sample comprised effector memory CD8+ T cells from blood, obtained from a patient treated with checkpoint blockade. The receptor source for this set is a human donor with melanoma. Both conserved end residues are part of each CDR3. The D gene is left open where the match is weak. Rows give clone size only sometimes, using once, few, many, or a class for an expanded clone.

d_call	clone_size	v_call	j_call	cdr3_aa	cdr3_nt
TRBD1	.	TRBV9	TRBJ2-2	CASSSQGAGELFF	TGTGCCAGCAGCTCACAGGGGGCCGGGGAGCTGTTTTTT
.	.	TRBV27	TRBJ2-5	CASSLWAQETQYF	TGTGCCAGCAGTTTATGGGCCCAAGAGACCCAGTACTTC
.	.	TRBV29-1	TRBJ2-7	CSVEEQGTTYEQYF	TGCAGCGTTGAAGAACAGGGAACAACCTACGAGCAGTACTTC
TRBD1	.	TRBV27	TRBJ2-1	CASKKGRGLSNEQFF	TGTGCCAGCAAGAAAGGCAGGGGGCTAAGCAATGAGCAGTTCTTC
TRBD2	.	TRBV7-2	TRBJ2-7	CASSLRLAGDEQYF	TGTGCCAGCAGCTTGAGACTAGCGGGAGACGAGCAGTACTTC
TRBD2	few	TRBV7-6	TRBJ2-7	CASSPGTSGSSSYEQYF	TGTGCCAGCAGCCCTGGGACTAGCGGGAGCTCATCCTACGAGCAGTACTTC
TRBD1	.	TRBV4-3	TRBJ1-4	CASSQDGTGLTNEKLFF	TGCGCCAGCAGCCAAGACGGGACAGGGCTAACTAATGAAAAACTGTTTTTT
TRBD1	.	TRBV6-6	TRBJ2-7	CASSYQGQGSYEQYF	TGTGCCAGCAGTTACCAGGGACAGGGATCCTACGAGCAGTACTTC
.	.	TRBV5-6	TRBJ1-2	CASSLAGSDYGYTF	TGTGCCAGCAGCTTGGCAGGGTCGGACTATGGCTACACCTTC
.	.	TRBV10-1	TRBJ2-1	CASSETGDVEQFF	TGCGCCAGCAGTGAGACCGGGGACGTTGAGCAGTTCTTC
.	.	TRBV19	TRBJ2-7	CASSPWDSGHEQYF	TGTGCCAGTAGTCCCTGGGACAGCGGGCACGAGCAGTACTTC
.	once	TRBV29-1	TRBJ2-1	CSVEEVGNEQFF	TGCAGCGTTGAAGAAGTTGGCAATGAGCAGTTCTTC
.	.	TRBV7-2	TRBJ1-5	CASSLRGSNQPQHF	TGTGCCAGCAGCTTACGGGGGAGCAATCAGCCCCAGCATTTT
.	.	TRBV7-2	TRBJ2-1	CASSLVADNRYNEQFF	TGTGCCAGCAGCTTAGTTGCGGACAATCGCTACAATGAGCAGTTCTTC
.	once	TRBV27	TRBJ1-6	CASSAQGNSPLHF	TGTGCCAGCAGTGCCCAGGGGAATTCACCCCTCCACTTT
.	.	TRBV27	TRBJ1-1	CASSLGGSGAEAFF	TGTGCCAGCAGCCTGGGGGGGAGCGGCGCTGAAGCTTTCTTT
.	once	TRBV7-9	TRBJ2-3	CASSRRDSPTDTQYF	TGTGCCAGCAGCCGGAGGGACAGTCCAACAGATACGCAGTATTTT
.	.	TRBV28	TRBJ1-5	CASSDTQGIQPQHF	TGTGCCAGCAGTGACACTCAGGGGATCCAACCCCAGCATTTT
.	.	TRBV15	TRBJ1-5	CATTDSGVLGNQPQHF	TGTGCCACCACAGATTCAGGGGTTTTGGGCAATCAGCCCCAGCATTTT
TRBD2	.	TRBV5-1	TRBJ2-3	CASSSGLAGGPGDTQYF	TGCGCCAGCAGCTCCGGACTAGCGGGAGGGCCCGGGGATACGCAGTATTTT
TRBD2	.	TRBV4-3	TRBJ2-7	CASSQEALAGGYEQYF	TGCGCCAGCAGCCAAGAGGCACTAGCGGGAGGATACGAGCAGTACTTC
.	.	TRBV7-2	TRBJ1-1	CASSPGPTAFF	TGTGCCAGCAGCCCGGGGCCCACAGCTTTCTTT
.	.	TRBV21-1	TRBJ2-7	CASSMNLQGNEQYF	TGTGCCAGCAGCATGAACCTACAGGGCAACGAGCAGTACTTC
TRBD2	.	TRBV28	TRBJ2-1	CASSLGRTSGTEQFF	TGTGCCAGCAGTTTGGGAAGGACTAGCGGAACTGAGCAGTTCTTC
.	.	TRBV28	TRBJ2-7	CASSAVSARGEQYF	TGTGCCAGCAGCGCCGTCTCCGCGAGGGGCGAGCAGTACTTC
.	.	TRBV4-1	TRBJ2-3	CASSQDLEREFTDTQYF	TGCGCCAGCAGCCAAGATCTTGAGAGGGAGTTCACAGATACGCAGTATTTT
.	.	TRBV9	TRBJ1-2	CASSPGGTGGYTF	TGTGCCAGCAGCCCCGGAGGGACTGGCGGCTACACCTTC
.	.	TRBV10-1	TRBJ1-6	CASSERGADNSPLHF	TGCGCCAGCAGTGAGCGGGGGGCAGATAATTCACCCCTCCACTTT
TRBD1	.	TRBV19	TRBJ1-1	CASSGTGMSEAFF	TGTGCCAGTAGTGGGACAGGGATGTCTGAAGCTTTCTTT
TRBD1	.	TRBV25-1	TRBJ2-3	CASSHDRGHFSADTQYF	TGTGCCAGCAGTCATGACAGGGGGCATTTCTCTGCAGATACGCAGTATTTT
.	.	TRBV6-1	TRBJ2-7	CASFRGPNSYEQYF	TGTGCCAGCTTCCGGGGGCCAAACTCCTACGAGCAGTACTTC
TRBD1	.	TRBV5-6	TRBJ1-2	CASSLGTVYDGYTF	TGTGCCAGCAGCCTTGGGACAGTATATGATGGCTACACCTTC
TRBD1	.	TRBV27	TRBJ2-1	CASSLRGGGSSYNEQFF	TGTGCCAGCAGTTTAAGAGGGGGCGGAAGCTCCTACAATGAGCAGTTCTTC
.	.	TRBV6-5	TRBJ1-2	CASSQDTGVNTF	TGTGCCAGCAGTCAAGATACAGGAGTCAACACCTTC
.	.	TRBV11-2	TRBJ2-3	CASSSLGLESDTQYF	TGTGCCAGCAGCTCCCTGGGGCTAGAAAGTGATACGCAGTATTTT
.	.	TRBV19	TRBJ2-3	CASSIAGLDTQYF	TGTGCCAGTAGTATAGCTGGTCTCGATACGCAGTATTTT
TRBD1	.	TRBV7-9	TRBJ1-1	CASSKTGGQNTEAFF	TGTGCCAGCAGCAAGACAGGGGGCCAGAACACTGAAGCTTTCTTT
.	.	TRBV19	TRBJ1-5	CASSIGQGHQPQHF	TGTGCCAGTAGTATAGGTCAGGGTCATCAGCCCCAGCATTTT
TRBD2	.	TRBV6-5	TRBJ2-2	CASSYGGAGELFF	TGTGCCAGCAGTTACGGGGGGGCCGGGGAGCTGTTTTTT
TRBD1	.	TRBV27	TRBJ2-7	CASTQDRGTFYEQYF	TGTGCCAGCACTCAGGACAGGGGGACCTTTTACGAGCAGTACTTC
TRBD2	.	TRBV10-2	TRBJ2-7	CASSESLAGGPHEQYF	TGCGCCAGCAGTGAGTCCCTAGCGGGAGGGCCCCACGAGCAGTACTTC
TRBD2	.	TRBV7-8	TRBJ2-7	CASSLAREGAYEQYF	TGTGCCAGCAGCTTAGCGAGGGAGGGAGCCTACGAGCAGTACTTC
TRBD2	.	TRBV14	TRBJ2-7	CASSTRLAGGSYEQYF	TGTGCCAGCAGCACCCGACTAGCGGGAGGGTCCTACGAGCAGTACTTC
TRBD2	.	TRBV7-3	TRBJ2-1	CASSGLAGGPDLGNEQFF	TGTGCCAGCAGCGGACTAGCGGGAGGGCCCGATTTGGGGAATGAGCAGTTCTTC
.	.	TRBV7-8	TRBJ1-3	CASSLDVSGSGNTIYF	TGTGCCAGCAGCTTAGATGTATCAGGGTCTGGAAACACCATATATTTT
TRBD2	.	TRBV28	TRBJ2-7	CASRGLAGGVHEQYF	TGTGCCAGCAGAGGACTAGCGGGAGGGGTCCACGAGCAGTACTTC
.	.	TRBV5-1	TRBJ2-1	CASSISSSYNEQFF	TGCGCCAGCAGCATCTCGAGCTCCTACAATGAGCAGTTCTTC
.	.	TRBV6-1	TRBJ2-1	CASSAGGGEQFF	TGTGCCAGCAGTGCGGGGGGCGGTGAGCAGTTCTTC
.	once	TRBV28	TRBJ1-5	CASSLIPGVGGDQPQHF	TGTGCCAGCAGTTTAATTCCAGGGGTTGGTGGGGATCAGCCCCAGCATTTT
.	.	TRBV11-3	TRBJ2-3	CASSETYDGITDTQYF	TGTGCCAGCAGCGAGACTTACGACGGGATTACAGATACGCAGTATTTT
TRBD1	.	TRBV4-3	TRBJ2-3	CASSQDGTGLPDTQYF	TGCGCCAGCAGCCAAGATGGGACAGGGTTGCCAGATACGCAGTATTTT
.	.	TRBV19	TRBJ1-1	CASSWSFTEAFF	TGTGCCAGTAGTTGGAGCTTCACTGAAGCTTTCTTT
.	.	TRBV6-5	TRBJ2-7	CASSPGSTYEQYF	TGTGCCAGCAGTCCCGGATCTACCTACGAGCAGTACTTC
.	.	TRBV5-6	TRBJ1-5	CASSWGTGSQPQHF	TGTGCCAGCAGCTGGGGAACGGGGTCTCAGCCCCAGCATTTT